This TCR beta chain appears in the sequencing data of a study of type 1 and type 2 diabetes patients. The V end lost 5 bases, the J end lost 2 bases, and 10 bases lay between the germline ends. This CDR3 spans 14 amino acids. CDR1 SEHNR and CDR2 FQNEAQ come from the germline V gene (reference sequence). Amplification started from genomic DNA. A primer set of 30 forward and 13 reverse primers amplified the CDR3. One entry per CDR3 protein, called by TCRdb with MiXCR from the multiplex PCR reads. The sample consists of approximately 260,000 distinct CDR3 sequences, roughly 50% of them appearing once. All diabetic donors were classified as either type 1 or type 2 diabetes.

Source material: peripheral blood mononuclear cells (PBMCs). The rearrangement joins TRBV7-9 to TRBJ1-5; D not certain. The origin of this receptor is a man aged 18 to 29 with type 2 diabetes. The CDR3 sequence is CASSPGTGNQPQHF. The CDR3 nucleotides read TGTGCCAGCAGCCCTGGAACAGGCAATCAGCCCCAGCATTTT.